What follows are 25 T cell receptor beta chains derived from one specimen sequenced in a study of radiation and T cells in renal cell carcinoma. As to time point: blood 4 weeks post-SBRT, at nephrectomy. This sample's treatment: 15 Gy SBRT to primary tumor, nephrectomy 4 weeks later. Clones were read by immunoSEQ multiplex PCR, and TCRdb kept only the in-frame ones, dropping some. The repertoire holds 130,000 to 150,000 clones, approximately 86% seen once, with 17% in the top ten. The material was blood, obtained from a patient whose treatment included radiotherapy and nephrectomy. The receptors here all came from a woman between 50 and 59 years old with renal cell carcinoma.

The chain has TRBV15 and TRBJ1-2; D remains ambiguous. This CDR3 region has 13 residues. V gave up 0 bases and J gave up 3 bases, with 5 bases separating them. Germline loops: CDR1 LNHNV, CDR2 YYDKDF (reference sequence). CDR3 sequence (DNA): TGTGCCACCAGCAGAGAGAGGGACTATGGCTACACCTTC. It is translated as CATSRERDYGYTF.

The chain uses TRBV27 and TRBJ2-7; 10 bases line up with TRBD1. Germline-derived CDR1 and CDR2 are MNHEY and SMNVEV (reference sequence). Germline trimming cut 3 bases from V and 4 bases from J; bases unmatched to any gene: 6. The CDR3 totals 15 residues. DNA for the CDR3: TGTGCCAGCAGTTTTGGGACAGGGGAGGCGTACGAGCAGTACTTC. Residues: CASSFGTGEAYEQYF.

The chain carries TRBV10-2 and TRBJ1-3; D is ambiguous. Germline CDR1 and CDR2: WSHSY and SAAADI. CDR3 size: 14 residues. Trimming stripped 6 bases from V and 0 bases from J, with 9 bases between. The CDR3 spells CASREAGSGNTIYF. The CDR3 DNA sequence: TGCGCCAGCAGGGAGGCAGGCTCTGGAAACACCATATATTTT.

This clone appeared a single time. V is TRBV19 and J is TRBJ1-4; 7 bases map to TRBD1. Germline CDR1 reads LNHDA; CDR2 reads SQIVND (reference sequence). The CDR3 has 14 residues. V was clipped by 9 bases and J by 4 bases; unmatched bases: 8. The CDR3: CASAVTGNNEKLFF. The CDR3 DNA sequence: TGTGCCAGCGCCGTGACAGGGAATAATGAAAAACTGTTTTTT. The full variable domain, in which reference TRBV19 and TRBJ1-4 provide the parts outside the CDR3, is DGGITQSPKYLFRKEGQNVTLSCEQNLNHDAMYWYRQDPGQGLRLIYYSQIVNDFQKGDIAEGYSVSREKKESFPLTVTSAQKNPTAFYLCASAVTGNNEKLFFGSGTQLSVL.

The gene calls are TRBV19 and TRBJ2-7; TRBD1 agrees at 10 bases. The CDR3 is 17 residues long. Germline loops: CDR1 LNHDA, CDR2 SQIVND (reference sequence). Trimming took 3 bases from V and 3 from J; bases not matched to a gene: 11. The CDR3 coding sequence is TGTGCCAGTAGTATGTTGGCGGGGGACAGGGGTGGCTACGAGCAGTACTTC. Protein: CASSMLAGDRGGYEQYF.

V and J are TRBV29-1 and TRBJ2-7; D tentatively reads TRBD1 or TRBD2 (5 bases each). The CDR3 sequence is 16 residues long. CDR1 is SQVTM, CDR2 ANQGSEA, per germline. Trimming removed 4 bases at V and 6 bases at J, with 25 bases between. The CDR3 bases are TGCAGCGTTGTTAAACTTAGTCTGGGCATCGGGGCCGAGCAGTACTTC. Translation gives CSVVKLSLGIGAEQYF.

The genes are TRBV4-2 and TRBJ1-5; D is undetermined. The CDR3 has 18 amino acids. From germline, CDR1 is LGHNA and CDR2 YNFKEQ. V was shortened by 0 bases and J by 0 bases, with 15 bases between the two germline ends. The CDR3: CASSQDYLAGFSNQPQHF. In DNA form, the CDR3 reads TGTGCCAGCAGCCAAGATTACTTGGCGGGGTTTAGCAATCAGCCCCAGCATTTT.

V and J are TRBV7-2 and TRBJ1-2; possible D gene TRBD1, 5 bases. V lost 4 bases to trimming and J lost 8 bases, with 20 bases between them. Germline assignment: CDR1 SGHTA and CDR2 FQGNSA. The CDR3 contains 15 residues. The CDR3 nucleotides read TGTGCCAGCAGCTCCCAAGTACAGGTCGGAGCGGGCTACACCTTC. Its protein product is CASSSQVQVGAGYTF. Combining the CDR3 with reference TRBV7-2 and TRBJ1-2 gives the whole variable domain GAGVSQSPSNKVTEKGKDVELRCDPISGHTALYWYRQSLGQGLEFLIYFQGNSAPDKSGLPSDRFSAERTGGSVSTLTIQRTQQEDSAVYLCASSSQVQVGAGYTFGSGTRLTVV.

The rearrangement joins TRBV9 to TRBJ2-5; D may correspond to TRBD1 or TRBD2 (5 bases each). This CDR3 spans 14 amino acids. Germline V gene sequence: CDR1 SGDLS, CDR2 YYNGEE. Trimming shortened V by 8 bases and J by 1 base, and 15 bases separated the two germline ends. The DNA for the CDR3 is TGTGCCAGTACACCGGGGCCGACCCAAGAGACCCAGTACTTC. Its translation is CASTPGPTQETQYF.

The V call is TRBV4-1, the J call TRBJ2-7; tentative D call: TRBD2 (6 bases). CDR3 length: 15 amino acids. Trimming took 3 bases from V and 2 from J, leaving 14 bases between them. Germline V gives CDR1 MGHRA, CDR2 YSYEKL. The CDR3 loop reads CASSHPGLSTYEQYF. In DNA form, the CDR3 reads TGCGCCAGCAGCCACCCGGGACTTTCAACCTACGAGCAGTACTTC.

The chain has TRBV25-1 and TRBJ2-1; D not certain. V was trimmed by 0 bases and J by 8 bases, leaving 2 bases between them. Germline values: CDR1 MGHDK, CDR2 SYGVNS. The CDR3 runs 11 residues. The CDR3 region is CASSEYDEQFF. In DNA form, the CDR3 reads TGTGCCAGCAGTGAATACGATGAGCAGTTCTTC.

The V and J genes are TRBV4-3 and TRBJ2-5, with D unclear. Germline V gives CDR1 LGHNA, CDR2 YSLEER. The CDR3 is made up of 11 amino acids. Between the trimmed V and J ends, which lost 5 bases and 4 bases, there was a span of 5 bases. CDR3 sequence reads: CASSEGETQYF. CDR3 sequence (DNA): TGCGCCAGCAGCGAAGGAGAGACCCAGTACTTC.

The chain couples TRBV28 to TRBJ1-1; D is unresolved. Germline CDR1 reads MDHEN; CDR2 reads SYDVKM. Trimming pared 6 bases from V and 3 bases from J, leaving 8 bases between. The CDR3 length is 12 residues. The CDR3 loop is CASSLGDTEAFF. The CDR3 DNA is TGTGCCAGCAGCCTTGGCGACACTGAAGCTTTCTTT.

The chain employs TRBV4-3 and TRBJ1-2; D is unclear. The CDR3 is 15 amino acids. Germline loops: CDR1 LGHNA, CDR2 YSLEER. V was shortened by 4 bases and J by 1 base, with 13 bases between the two germline ends. CDR3 sequence: CASSPTIGFNYGYTF. In DNA form, the CDR3 reads TGCGCCAGCAGCCCGACTATCGGATTTAACTATGGCTACACCTTC.

J is TRBJ1-2 and V is TRBV10-1, with D hard to call. CDR3 length: 13 amino acids. Trimming removed 2 bases at V and 4 bases at J, with 8 bases between. The germline gives CDR1 WNHNN, CDR2 SYGVQD (reference sequence). CDR3 DNA: TGCGCCAGCAGTGAGAAGGGAGCCTATGGCTACACCTTC. Amino acid sequence: CASSEKGAYGYTF.

This sequence joins TRBV10-3 and TRBJ2-6; D remains ambiguous. CDR3 length: 15 residues. Germline V lookup: CDR1 ENHRY, CDR2 SYGVKD. The germline V and J ends were trimmed by 6 bases and 0 bases, with 9 bases remaining between them. CDR3: CAIRGTSSGANVLTF. Written as DNA, the CDR3 is TGTGCCATCAGGGGCACCAGCTCTGGGGCCAACGTCCTGACTTTC.

The gene calls are TRBV7-9 and TRBJ2-1; 8 bases are a match to TRBD1. Germline CDR1 and CDR2: SEHNR and FQNEAQ (reference sequence). Trimming at V came to 5 bases and at J to 10 bases, leaving 4 bases not matched to a gene. This CDR3 has 12 residues. CDR3 coding DNA: TGTGCCAGCAGCCCGGACAGGGACGAGCAGTTCTTC. It specifies CASSPDRDEQFF.

J is TRBJ2-5 and V is TRBV6-5, with D possibly matching TRBD2 (6 bases). CDR3 size: 14 residues. V was cut by 6 bases and J by 7 bases, with 18 bases left in between. CDR1 and CDR2 from the germline V gene are MNHEY and SVGAGI. The CDR3 region has the DNA TGTGCCAGCAGATCCCCCGGAGGGGAAGTGACCCAGTACTTC. Its protein is CASRSPGGEVTQYF.

The CDR3: CSVGGTEYGYTF. The CDR3 DNA reads as TGCAGCGTTGGGGGGACGGAGTATGGCTACACCTTC. The V call is TRBV29-1, the J call TRBJ1-2; D may be TRBD1 (5 bases). The length of the CDR3 is 12 residues. Trimming stripped 4 bases from V and 5 bases from J, with 11 bases between. Germline-derived CDR1 and CDR2 are SQVTM and ANQGSEA. Using reference TRBV29-1 and TRBJ1-2 for the parts outside the CDR3, the full variable domain is SAVISQKPSRDICQRGTSLTIQCQVDSQVTMMFWYRQQPGQSLTLIATANQGSEATYESGFVIDKFPISRPNLTFSTLTVSNMSPEDSSIYLCSVGGTEYGYTFGSGTRLTVV.

The V call is TRBV7-9, the J call TRBJ2-3, with no clear D. CDR1 and CDR2 from the germline V gene are SEHNR and FQNEAQ (reference sequence). This CDR3 has 14 residues. The V end was cut by 0 bases, the J end by 2 bases, with 6 bases between. This CDR3 is CASSLARNTDTQYF. The CDR3 DNA is TGTGCCAGCAGCTTAGCGAGGAACACAGATACGCAGTATTTT.

The V gene is TRBV28, the J gene TRBJ1-2; possibly TRBD1 for D (5 bases). The length of the CDR3 is 17 residues. The ends were cut back, 5 bases at V and 8 bases at J, with 27 bases in the middle. In germline, CDR1 is MDHEN, CDR2 SYDVKM. For the CDR3, the DNA is TGTGCCAGCAGTGCGCCCGTTGCCGTATCGGGGACCGGCGGCTACACCTTC. This encodes CASSAPVAVSGTGGYTF.

The sample holds a few counts of this clone. The rearrangement joins TRBV5-1 to TRBJ1-1, with no clear D. CDR1 and CDR2 from the germline V gene are SGHRS and YFSETQ. The ends were cut back, 0 bases at V and 0 bases at J, with 9 bases in the middle. The CDR3 is 15 residues long. The DNA for the CDR3 is TGCGCCAGCAGCTTGGGAGCAGCCATGAACACTGAAGCTTTCTTT. Translated, it gives CASSLGAAMNTEAFF.

CDR3 protein: CAWSWTGNREQYF. For the CDR3, the DNA is TGTGCCTGGAGTTGGACAGGGAATCGCGAGCAGTACTTC. The V and J genes are TRBV30 and TRBJ2-7, with 8 bases lining up with TRBD1. The CDR3 loop spans 13 amino acids. The V and J ends lost 2 bases and 6 bases, in that order; junction bases with no gene match: 6. The germline V gene encodes CDR1 GTSNPN and CDR2 SVGIG (reference sequence). Full variable domain (rest looked up from reference TRBV30 and TRBJ2-7): SQTIHQWPATLVQPVGSPLSLECTVEGTSNPNLYWYRQAAGRGLQLLFYSVGIGQISSEVPQNLSASRPQDRQFILSSKKLLLSDSGFYLCAWSWTGNREQYFGPGTRLTVT.

The gene calls are TRBV10-2 and TRBJ2-7; 10 bases fit TRBD2. CDR3 size: 14 residues. J was trimmed by 5 bases and V by 4 bases; bases with no gene match: 5. Germline CDR1 WSHSY, CDR2 SAAADI. Here the CDR3 reads CASSATSGDHEQYF. The CDR3 coding sequence is TGCGCCAGCAGTGCCACTAGCGGGGACCACGAGCAGTACTTC.

The V and J genes are TRBV4-3 and TRBJ1-5, with D possibly being TRBD1 (6 bases). The CDR3 has 12 residues. The V gene's germline CDR1 is LGHNA and CDR2 YSLEER. V lost 1 base to trimming and J lost 9 bases, with 7 bases between them. CDR3 sequence: CASSQGGGPQHF. CDR3 in DNA: TGCGCCAGCAGCCAAGGAGGGGGGCCCCAGCATTTT.